What follows are 8 T cell receptor beta chains derived from one specimen sequenced in a study of blood T cell repertoires in COVID-19. Here immunoSEQ multiplex PCR was the method, and the copy in TCRdb shows in-frame clones only, minus some. The sample consists of roughly 200,000 clones, about 90% of them appearing once. The specimen sequenced was PBMCs or T cells enriched from blood (not recorded which). The receptors shown here come from a man under 40 who had recovered from COVID-19.

The chain is built from TRBV7-9 and TRBJ1-6; maybe TRBD1 (6 bases). V lost 5 bases and J lost 7, with 9 bases in between. Germline assignment: CDR1 SEHNR and CDR2 FQNEAQ (reference sequence). CDR3 length equals 13 residues. The CDR3 loop is CASSLDRNSPLHF. Here the CDR3 DNA reads TGTGCCAGCAGCCTTGACAGGAATTCACCCCTCCACTTT.

This chain connects TRBV6-5 to TRBJ2-7; 8 nucleotides match TRBD1. The V gene end was trimmed by 5 bases and the J gene end by 2 bases; junction bases not matched to a gene: 5. The CDR3 runs to 14 residues. Germline lookup yields CDR1 MNHEY and CDR2 SVGAGI. In DNA form, the CDR3 reads TGTGCCAGCAGTCACGGACAGGGCGCCTACGAGCAGTACTTC. Protein product: CASSHGQGAYEQYF.

The CDR3 DNA sequence: TGTGCCAGCAGCCATAACCCTAAGACAGGGGGGAGCACTGAAGCTTTCTTT. Amino acid sequence: CASSHNPKTGGSTEAFF. This chain uses TRBV9 with TRBJ1-1; 9 positions match TRBD1. CDR3 length equals 17 residues. Germline trimming cut 4 bases from V and 4 bases from J; bases unmatched to any gene: 14. Germline V gene lookup returns CDR1 SGDLS and CDR2 YYNGEE. Drawing the rest from reference TRBV9 and TRBJ1-1, the complete variable domain is DSGVTQTPKHLITATGQRVTLRCSPRSGDLSVYWYQQSLDQGLQFLIQYYNGEERAKGNILERFSAQQFPDLHSELNLSSLELGDSALYFCASSHNPKTGGSTEAFFGQGTRLTVV.

The chain joins TRBV7-9 to TRBJ2-5, with D possibly TRBD1 on 5 matching bases. The CDR3 covers 15 residues. The germline V gene encodes CDR1 SEHNR and CDR2 FQNEAQ (reference sequence). With 0 bases removed from V and 5 bases from J, the gap between germline ends came to 13 bases. The CDR3 is CASSLAQGYRETQYF. The CDR3 DNA follows: TGTGCCAGCAGCTTAGCCCAGGGCTACAGGGAGACCCAGTACTTC.

This clone was seen once. The V gene is TRBV7-2, the J gene TRBJ1-5, with 11 bases lining up with TRBD1. J gave up 5 bases and V 5 bases, and 8 bases lay outside the gene matches. Germline V lookup: CDR1 SGHTA, CDR2 FQGNSA. The CDR3 contains 16 residues. CDR3 residues: CASSLNGQGAYQPQHF. The CDR3 nucleotides are TGTGCCAGCAGCCTAAACGGACAGGGGGCATATCAGCCCCAGCATTTT.

The J gene is TRBJ1-1, the V gene TRBV27; D remains unclear. V gave up 4 bases and J gave up 1 base, with 10 bases separating them. The germline gives CDR1 MNHEY, CDR2 SMNVEV (reference sequence). This CDR3 comprises 14 residues. In DNA form, the CDR3 reads TGTGCCAGCAGTTCCTATCGGGGGAACACTGAAGCTTTCTTT. Protein: CASSSYRGNTEAFF.

The J gene is TRBJ1-4, the V gene TRBV5-1, with TRBD1 matching 7 bases. V was pared by 3 bases and J by 6 bases, with 5 bases of the junction left unmatched. Germline assignment: CDR1 SGHRS and CDR2 YFSETQ. CDR3 length equals 14 residues. In DNA form, the CDR3 reads TGCGCCAGCAGCTCGACAGGGATTTATGAAAAACTGTTTTTT. Its translation is CASSSTGIYEKLFF.

The CDR3 sequence is CAISENFSGANTGELFF. The CDR3 DNA reads as TGTGCCATCAGTGAGAATTTTAGCGGGGCGAACACCGGGGAGCTGTTTTTT. The chain uses TRBV10-3 and TRBJ2-2; 8 nucleotides line up with TRBD2. This CDR3 comprises 17 residues. J gave up 0 bases and V 2 bases, and 5 bases lay outside the gene matches. In germline, CDR1 is ENHRY, CDR2 SYGVKD.